This TCR beta chain was sequenced in a study of Graves' ophthalmopathy and Graves' hyperthyroidism (dated by TCRdb to 2016 to 2018). A note on the overall study: Peripheral blood was collected before any treatment was given, at the time of initial diagnosis. To tell Graves' ophthalmopathy apart from Graves' hyperthyroidism, and to predict which patients would progress to ophthalmopathy, the study relied on TCR beta repertoire signatures. In total, 135 blood samples were TCR-sequenced: around 42 ophthalmopathy, 80 or so hyperthyroidism and about 17 hyperthyroidism-to-ophthalmopathy patients. To explore V-J signatures that distinguish ophthalmopathy from hyperthyroidism, a discovery set of around 100 patients was enrolled, made up of 43 with ophthalmopathy and some 58 with stable hyperthyroidism. For independent validation, a separate cohort was made up of approximately 19 hyperthyroidism patients plus 17 patients who later progressed from hyperthyroidism to ophthalmopathy. T-cell repertoires of thyroid tissue and blood were compared in 5 or 6 hyperthyroidism patients. Following sample collection, hyperthyroidism patients were given methimazole at a starting dose of 30 mg daily, and ophthalmopathy patients were given high-dose intravenous methylprednisolone.

This clonotype was recorded at least ten times. What antigen it recognizes has not been identified. No base quality values were provided; no much bigger clone lies one nucleotide off. Deletion took 4 bases off V and 5 bases off J, with a span of 18 bases between the germline ends. Based on the germline V gene, the CDR1 and CDR2 sequences are MNHNS and SASEGT. The CDR3 starts with the cysteine, ends with the phenylalanine, and has 17 residues. The CDR3 DNA has 51 bases and is translated from base 1. Ophthalmopathy patients were characterized by moderately to severely active disease, a Clinical Activity Score of at least 3, a NOSPECS grade of at least 4, and a disease duration under 3 months. Patients were excluded if they had other autoimmune diseases, uncontrolled infections, pregnancy or lactation. Diagnosis relied on clinical symptoms, serum thyroxine, TRAb, thyroid ultrasound and orbital computed tomography. Using Ficoll-Paque density gradient centrifugation, PBMCs were isolated from approximately 11 ml of fresh peripheral blood. Total RNA was extracted with Trizol reagent and quality-checked on an Agilent 2100 Bioanalyzer.

What the study reported, not specific to this receptor: Most of the expanded thyroid clonotypes with a frequency above 0.001 were also detected in blood, and it was suggested that the thyroid immune response may be reflected by blood repertoires. In validation, the model predicted ophthalmopathy progression with about 70% sensitivity and roughly 72% specificity; roughly 12 predicted patients were CT-confirmed with GO in a median of 6.5 months. Sample size was not statistically predetermined, and group allocation was not concealed from the investigators. In cross-validation, the 13-signature model distinguished ophthalmopathy from stable hyperthyroidism with almost 90% sensitivity and approximately 81% specificity, and in the test set the corresponding values were roughly 80% and 76%.

For repertoire sequencing, the TCR beta CDR3 regions were amplified from RNA transcripts. A first-round RT-PCR used HTBI primers with the Qiagen OneStep RT-PCR kit, followed by a second-round multiplex PCR, size selection and purification. Libraries were sequenced paired-end with 100 bp reads on an Illumina HiSeq2000. For the original study's pipeline: SOAPnuke was used to process the reads, removing any read that contained adapters or uncalled bases, had a mean Phred below 15, or lacked an exact match to the constant primer or identifier. High-quality paired reads were merged with COPE v1.2.5. Clonotypes were defined as unique nucleotide sequences and were aligned to IMGT TRB V, D and J references using MiTCR v1.1. Analysis was restricted to V-J combinations with a frequency above 0.0001, which covered about 99% of repertoires. A TCR clonal expansion and chaos score per V-J combination was defined as the ratio of F50 clonal expansion to chaos observed in the TCRdist matrix. Features were reduced by Welch's t-statistics and random forest to around 13 V-J combinations, which fed a naive Bayes classifier. The similarity between thyroid and blood repertoires was quantified using the Morisita-Horn index. TCRdb ran its own pipeline on the public reads, namely fastp trimming at Q25 and MiXCR clone calling, and kept in-frame beta chains. Every CDR3 protein is listed once, alongside the most common genes and DNA of its rows. TCRdb's processing, not the authors' own work, is the source of the V and J calls. Within this sample are roughly 300,000 distinct CDR3 sequences, with 15% to 20% of them counted one time only. The top ten constitute roughly an eighth of the sample.

The receptor chain draws on TRBV6-1 and TRBJ1-6; there is no confident call for the D gene. The receptor was isolated from an adult man with Graves' ophthalmopathy. The sample consisted of peripheral blood. The CDR3 region reads CASSALPGGINNSPLHF. The sequence in DNA is TGTGCCAGCAGTGCCCTGCCGGGCGGGATCAATAATTCACCCCTCCACTTT.